This TCR beta chain was recovered during a study of CD8 T cells in Susac syndrome. Study-wide results and limits: Individuals included in the TCR sequencing and HLA analysis were acknowledged by the study to be relatively few in number.

With random hexamers, about 0.5 to 1 ug RNA was reverse transcribed. Amplification of TCR beta CDR3 was carried out by immunoSEQ multiplex PCR, which covered 54 Vbeta and 13 Jbeta segments. TCRdb analysed the immunoSEQ multiplex PCR reads with MiXCR anew, one entry per CDR3 protein. In the table there are 150,000 to 200,000 distinct CDR3 sequences, approximately 94% of which are singletons. Multiple sclerosis controls were treatment-naive patients with stable or active relapsing-remitting disease. CDR1 and CDR2 from the germline V gene are SEHNR and FQNEAQ (reference sequence). The ends lost 5 bases at V and 5 bases at J; junction bases unmatched: 6. The CDR3 has 16 amino acids. On this clonotype: Its specificity is unknown.

Material: CD4+ T cells from PBMCs. This chain links TRBV7-9 with TRBJ2-3; 14 nucleotides match TRBD2. The receptor comes from a human donor with multiple sclerosis. The CDR3 here is CASSPGLAGAGDTQYF. In nucleotides, the CDR3 is TGTGCCAGCAGCCCGGGACTAGCGGGAGCTGGAGATACGCAGTATTTT.